Each of the 4 T cell receptor beta chains below was sequenced from the same sample in a study of neurological immune-mediated disorders. TCRdb called the 5' RACE reads again in MiXCR, with one record for every CDR3 protein. Of approximately 43,000 distinct CDR3 sequences in the sample, more than 2% were seen once. Material: PBMCs. Every receptor here comes from a man aged 25-45 years with multiple sclerosis.

This clonotype appeared many times. V gene TRBV29-1 combines with J gene TRBJ2-3, with D unresolved. Germline CDR1 reads SQVTM; CDR2 reads ANQGSEA. The CDR3 has 14 amino acids. V lost 1 base to trimming and J lost 0 bases, with 8 bases between them. The CDR3: CSVEGSWSTDTQYF. In DNA, the CDR3 is TGCAGCGTTGAAGGGTCTTGGAGCACAGATACGCAGTATTTT.

This clonotype showed up many times. This chain uses TRBV5-1 with TRBJ1-1; TRBD1 is a possible D gene (6 bases). Germline CDR1 and CDR2: SGHRS and YFSETQ. V lost 4 bases to trimming and J lost 2 bases, with 12 bases between them. This CDR3 comprises 14 residues. The CDR3 reads CASSRDRTNTEAFF. The CDR3 coding sequence is TGCGCCAGCAGCCGCGACAGGACAAACACTGAAGCTTTCTTT.

This clonotype has ten or more counts. The chain has TRBV20-1 and TRBJ1-2, with D maybe TRBD1 (5 bases). V was cut by 1 base and J by 6 bases, with 9 bases left in between. The CDR3 has 12 residues. CDR1 DFQATT and CDR2 SNEGSKA come from the germline V gene (reference sequence). The CDR3 nucleotides read TGCAGTGCTAGAGTGGCAGGGAATGGCTACACCTTC. This codes for CSARVAGNGYTF.

Many counts were recorded for this clonotype. The V and J genes are TRBV12-3 or TRBV12-4 and TRBJ1-3; 8 nucleotides agree with TRBD1. The ends lost 8 bases at V and 4 bases at J; junction bases unmatched: 13. There are 16 residues in the CDR3. The CDR3 DNA follows: TGTGCCAGCGGCCCCCCGACAGGGGAAAGAGGAAACACCATATATTTT. Protein product: CASGPPTGERGNTIYF.